The 25 T cell receptor beta chains in this list originate from one sample, sequenced in a study of radiotherapy plus CTLA-4 blockade in lung cancer. Profiled with immunoSEQ multiplex PCR; TCRdb holds only in-frame clones, not every one. The repertoire holds 90,000 to 100,000 clones, with around 90% as singletons. The sample in question was peripheral blood, obtained from a patient treated with radiotherapy plus ipilimumab. All receptors come from a human donor with non-small cell lung cancer that progressed on radiotherapy plus ipilimumab.

This clone appeared a single time. The rearrangement uses TRBV7-8 and TRBJ2-1; D is uncertain. V lost 1 base to trimming and J lost 11 bases, with 15 bases between them. This CDR3 is built from 14 residues. Germline V CDR1 and CDR2: SGHVS, FQNEAQ. This CDR3 reads CASSLGLRVTQQFF. The DNA for the CDR3 is TGTGCCAGCAGCTTAGGACTCCGCGTAACACAGCAGTTCTTC. Together with reference TRBV7-8 and TRBJ2-1, the CDR3 gives the full variable domain: GAGVSQSPRYKVAKRGQDVALRCDPISGHVSLFWYQQALGQGPEFLTYFQNEAQLDKSGLPSDRFFAERPEGSVSTLKIQRTQQEDSAVYLCASSLGLRVTQQFFGPGTRLTVL.

The rearrangement uses TRBV7-6 and TRBJ2-5, with 7 bases identical to TRBD2. This CDR3 is built from 15 residues. In germline, CDR1 is SGHVS, CDR2 FNYEAQ. Trimming cost V 5 bases and J 5 bases; bases outside gene matches: 11. CDR3 sequence reads: CASSRGRQLAETQYF. CDR3 DNA: TGTGCCAGCAGCCGCGGAAGGCAACTAGCGGAGACCCAGTACTTC.

This chain joins TRBV19 and TRBJ1-1, with D maybe TRBD1 (6 bases). Germline CDR1 is LNHDA and CDR2 is SQIVND (reference sequence). V lost 3 bases to trimming and J lost 1 base, with 9 bases between them. This CDR3 spans 14 amino acids. The CDR3 DNA sequence: TGTGCCAGTAGTATCTGGGGGGCGAACACTGAAGCTTTCTTT. Translated, it gives CASSIWGANTEAFF.

This rearrangement joins TRBV11-1 to TRBJ2-7, with 8 positions matching TRBD2. V was clipped by 3 bases and J by 0 bases; unmatched bases: 7. The CDR3 has 16 residues. The germline V gene encodes CDR1 SGHAT and CDR2 FQDESV (reference sequence). CDR3 sequence: CASSFGGSGSSYEQYF. The CDR3 DNA sequence: TGTGCCAGCAGCTTCGGCGGAAGCGGGAGCTCCTACGAGCAGTACTTC.

The genes are TRBV6-5 and TRBJ2-1; TRBD2 might be the D (5 bases). Germline CDR1 and CDR2: MNHEY and SVGAGI. The germline V and J ends were trimmed by 6 bases and 4 bases, with 16 bases remaining between them. The length of the CDR3 is 15 residues. This chain's CDR3 is CASSRGPSGYNEQFF. The CDR3 DNA reads TGTGCCAGCAGCCGCGGCCCCTCGGGGTACAATGAGCAGTTCTTC.

The rearrangement uses TRBV30 and TRBJ2-1; tentatively, D is TRBD2 (6 bases). Germline assignment: CDR1 GTSNPN and CDR2 SVGIG (reference sequence). Trimming pared 5 bases from V and 9 bases from J, leaving 14 bases between. The CDR3 spans 12 residues. The CDR3 DNA reads as TGTGCCTGGGCACCGAGGGACTTTGAGCAGTTCTTC. The encoded protein is CAWAPRDFEQFF.

This clone was observed a handful of times. The CDR3 sequence: CASSLVTQEQFF. CDR3 nucleotides: TGCGCCAGCAGCTTGGTGACACAGGAGCAGTTCTTC. The rearrangement joins TRBV5-1 to TRBJ2-1; D remains ambiguous. This CDR3 contains 12 residues. Looked up from germline, CDR1 is SGHRS and CDR2 is YFSETQ. With 0 bases removed from V and 10 bases from J, the gap between germline ends came to 8 bases. The full variable domain, rest sourced from reference TRBV5-1 and TRBJ2-1, is KAGVTQTPRYLIKTRGQQVTLSCSPISGHRSVSWYQQTPGQGLQFLFEYFSETQRNKGNFPGRFSGRQFSNSRSEMNVSTLELGDSALYLCASSLVTQEQFFGPGTRLTVL.

This chain uses TRBV6-6 with TRBJ1-2, with a weak D call TRBD1 (5 bases). The CDR3 is made up of 12 amino acids. V gave up 6 bases and J gave up 8 bases, with 13 bases separating them. CDR1 MNHNY and CDR2 SVGAGI come from the germline V gene (reference sequence). The CDR3 here is CASRPWGGGYTF. CDR3 DNA: TGTGCCAGCAGGCCGTGGGGGGGAGGCTACACCTTC.

The chain joins TRBV7-8 to TRBJ1-5; the D gene is possibly TRBD1 (5 bases). The CDR3 loop spans 14 amino acids. Per the germline V gene, CDR1 is SGHVS and CDR2 is FQNEAQ. V was clipped by 6 bases and J by 6 bases, with 15 bases between them. The CDR3 nucleotides read TGTGCCAGCAGAGGGTCGGGACTCCGTCAGCCCCAGCATTTT. Encoded protein: CASRGSGLRQPQHF.

This clone has only one observation. The genes are TRBV21-1 and TRBJ2-7. TRBV21-1 is flagged as a pseudogene. CDR3 size: 14 residues. CDR3 sequence: CASSKVGVPYEQYF. The DNA for the CDR3 is TGTGCCAGCAGCAAAGTGGGGGTTCCCTACGAGCAGTACTTC.

This clone was seen just once. The chain links TRBV15 to TRBJ2-3, with D perhaps matching TRBD1 (5 bases). The CDR3 loop spans 17 amino acids. CDR1 is LNHNV and CDR2 is YYDKDF in the germline V gene (reference sequence). The V end lost 1 base, the J end lost 1 base, and 15 bases lay between the germline ends. The CDR3 DNA reads TGTGCCACCAGCAGAGGAGGCAGGGTTGTAGGCACAGATACGCAGTATTTT. It is translated as CATSRGGRVVGTDTQYF.

Concerning this clone itself: Different DNA sequences within this sample yield the same CDR3. The rearrangement uses TRBV20-1 and TRBJ2-5; D uncertain. CDR3 size: 11 residues. Trimming cost V 6 bases and J 4 bases, with 9 bases left between them. Germline CDR1 is DFQATT and CDR2 is SNEGSKA (reference sequence). The CDR3, as DNA: TGCAGTGCCACGGGCGGAGAGACCCAGTACTTC. The encoded protein is CSATGGETQYF.

The rearrangement joins TRBV19 to TRBJ2-5; 8 bases are shared with TRBD2. Germline assignment: CDR1 LNHDA and CDR2 SQIVND (reference sequence). This CDR3 region has 16 residues. J lost 5 bases, V lost 7 bases, and 15 bases had no gene match. CDR3 region: CASTGRRSGSTETQYF. DNA for the CDR3: TGTGCCAGTACAGGTCGACGAAGCGGGAGCACGGAGACCCAGTACTTC.

In DNA, the CDR3 is TGTGCCAGCAGCTTAGGCGGAATCTCTGGGGCCAACGTCCTGACTTTC. Its protein product is CASSLGGISGANVLTF. The rearrangement uses TRBV7-9 and TRBJ2-6; D ambiguous. The CDR3 has 16 amino acids. Between the trimmed V and J ends, which lost 1 base and 0 bases, there was a span of 7 bases. Germline V CDR1 and CDR2: SEHNR, FQNEAQ (reference sequence).

The chain uses TRBV10-3 and TRBJ1-4; no firm D call. The CDR3 covers 13 residues. Deletions cut 9 bases from V and 0 bases from J, with 8 bases between. Germline V gene lookup returns CDR1 ENHRY and CDR2 SYGVKD. In nucleotides, the CDR3 is TGTGCCATGAAAGCCGCAACTAATGAAAAACTGTTTTTT. Translating gives CAMKAATNEKLFF.

V usage is TRBV5-6 and J usage is TRBJ2-3, with 12 nucleotides matching TRBD2. The CDR3 runs to 14 residues. CDR1 is SGHDT, CDR2 YYEEEE, per germline. The J segment lost 4 bases and the V segment lost 4 bases, leaving 1 base of the junction unmatched. CDR3 sequence reads: CASSRLAGADTQYF. CDR3 DNA: TGTGCCAGCAGCCGACTAGCGGGAGCAGATACGCAGTATTTT. Together with reference TRBV5-6 and TRBJ2-3, the CDR3 gives the full variable domain: DAGVTQSPTHLIKTRGQQVTLRCSPKSGHDTVSWYQQALGQGPQFIFQYYEEEERQRGNFPDRFSGHQFPNYSSELNVNALLLGDSALYLCASSRLAGADTQYFGPGTRLTVL.

V is TRBV5-5 and J is TRBJ1-2, with 8 bases aligning to TRBD1. Germline V gene sequence: CDR1 SGHKS, CDR2 YYEKEE (reference sequence). There are 14 residues in the CDR3. With V trimmed by 4 bases and J by 5 bases, 7 bases remained unmatched. This CDR3 reads CASSAGTGHYGYTF. Written as DNA, the CDR3 is TGTGCCAGCAGCGCCGGGACAGGCCATTATGGCTACACCTTC.

This clone was seen once. The rearrangement uses TRBV19 and TRBJ2-7, with D possibly TRBD2 on 6 matching bases. The CDR3 is 13 amino acids. Trimming cost V 5 bases and J 7 bases, with 15 bases left between them. CDR1 is LNHDA and CDR2 is SQIVND in the germline V gene (reference sequence). The CDR3 bases are TGTGCCAGTAGTCAACGTCCGGCGGGGGAGCAGTACTTC. Translating it yields CASSQRPAGEQYF.

The chain employs TRBV2 and TRBJ2-4; D may match TRBD1 or TRBD2 (5 bases each). CDR3 length: 17 residues. V lost 5 bases and J lost 4, with 21 bases in between. In germline, CDR1 is SNHLY, CDR2 FYNNEI. The chain's CDR3 is CASSSKPSGTAKNIQYF. The CDR3 DNA sequence: TGTGCCAGCAGTTCAAAGCCCTCCGGGACGGCAAAAAACATTCAGTACTTC.

The genes are TRBV2 and TRBJ1-1; 7 nucleotides align to TRBD1. The CDR3 is 14 residues long. Germline CDR1 and CDR2: SNHLY and FYNNEI. With V trimmed by 8 bases and J by 2 bases, 8 bases remained unmatched. The CDR3 here is CASHRGTANTEAFF. Here the CDR3 DNA reads TGTGCCAGCCACCGTGGGACAGCTAACACTGAAGCTTTCTTT.

CDR3 nucleotides: TGCAGCGTTGTAAGGGGCCGCTCCTACGAGCAGTACTTC. Encoded protein: CSVVRGRSYEQYF. The chain recombines TRBV29-1 with TRBJ2-7; TRBD1 is a possible D gene (5 bases). Germline V gene lookup returns CDR1 SQVTM and CDR2 ANQGSEA. Trimming left V 4 bases short and J 0 bases short, with 10 bases between. The CDR3 is 13 amino acids.

The gene calls are TRBV5-4 and TRBJ2-7; tentative D call: TRBD2 (6 bases). Trimming left V 2 bases short and J 3 bases short, with 12 bases between. Germline loops: CDR1 SGHNT, CDR2 YYREEE (reference sequence). The length of the CDR3 is 14 residues. The CDR3 nucleotides are TGTGCCAGCAGCTTAGGAGGGTTCGACTACGAGCAGTACTTC. Protein product: CASSLGGFDYEQYF.

The V gene is TRBV7-2, the J gene TRBJ1-2; TRBD1 might be the D (6 bases). V was shortened by 4 bases and J by 4 bases, with 16 bases between the two germline ends. The CDR3 has 15 amino acids. Germline V gene lookup returns CDR1 SGHTA and CDR2 FQGNSA. The DNA for the CDR3 is TGTGCCAGCAGCTCCCGCCAGACAGGAGCCTATGGCTACACCTTC. Protein sequence: CASSSRQTGAYGYTF.

This clone has only a few counts. V gene TRBV10-1 combines with J gene TRBJ1-3, with TRBD1 as a possible D gene (5 bases). V was shortened by 7 bases and J by 5 bases, with 6 bases between the two germline ends. The germline CDR1 and CDR2 sequences are WNHNN and SYGVQD (reference sequence). The CDR3 has 11 residues. The CDR3 loop is CASKGRNTIYF. DNA of the CDR3: TGCGCCAGCAAGGGACGAAACACCATATATTTT.

The V call is TRBV5-1, the J call TRBJ2-5, with 7 bases lining up with TRBD1. Germline lookup yields CDR1 SGHRS and CDR2 YFSETQ. The length of the CDR3 is 14 residues. V shed 3 bases and J 2 bases; nucleotides not matched to a gene: 4. The CDR3 coding sequence is TGCGCCAGCAGCTCTCAGGGGGTTCAAGAGACCCAGTACTTC. It yields the protein CASSSQGVQETQYF.